A selection of T cell receptor beta chains follows, all from one sample in a study of blood T cell repertoires in COVID-19. Produced via immunoSEQ multiplex PCR; TCRdb's table is partial and in-frame only. The sample has roughly 230,000 clones, 70% to 90% seen once; the top ten hold 3.5% to 4.5%. Sequenced: peripheral blood. The receptors originated from a man aged 45-65 years with acute or convalescent COVID-19. Each CDR3 is given with its conserved first and last residue. Fields, in order: V gene, CDR3 protein.

TRBV9 | CASSVFPDKTSTEAFF
TRBV18 | CASSPPQGLANYGYTF
TRBV5-1 | CASSLATGAYEQYF
TRBV2 | CASWKGAEKLFF
TRBV2 | CASFYANYGYTF
TRBV5-6 | CASSMGLNSHEQYF
TRBV24-1 | CATSDATGAGGGEQFF
TRBV27 | CGGGMHPVVQPQHF
TRBV29-1 | CSVEEGGRNEQFF
TRBV5-1 | CASSLEIRGAKNIQYF
TRBV5-1 | CASSTTLAGASNTGELFF
TRBV30 | CAGGTLPSEKLFF
TRBV21-1 | CASSKRGTGGKETQYF
TRBV28 | CASSYRILMNTEAFF
TRBV6-5 | CASSSGQATQGYGYTF
TRBV7-3 | CASSLGSGAPLHF
TRBV12-3/TRBV12-4 | CASRLAGVTEAFF
TRBV28 | CASTRDSPTDTQYF